The 22 T cell receptor beta chains below were found in one sample sequenced in a study of cytotoxic CD8 clonotypes in ibrutinib-treated CLL. Clones were read by immunoSEQ multiplex PCR, and TCRdb kept only the in-frame ones, dropping some. The profile shows 45,000 to 70,000 clones, 50% to 70% of them singletons. This material consisted of PBMCs, taken after 24 months of ibrutinib treatment. Receptors originate from a human donor with chronic lymphocytic leukemia.

The V call is TRBV6-4, the J call TRBJ2-3, with D perhaps matching TRBD2 (5 bases). The V gene lost 5 bases and the J gene lost 1 base, with 10 bases spanning the gap. The CDR3 contains 14 residues. Germline-derived CDR1 and CDR2 are MRHNA and SNTAGT. The CDR3 DNA is TGTGCCAGCAGTTTAGAGGGTGGCACAGATACGCAGTATTTT. It translates to CASSLEGGTDTQYF.

The rearrangement uses TRBV7-2 and TRBJ2-3; unclear D gene. Trimming stripped 4 bases from V and 6 bases from J, with 8 bases between. This CDR3 spans 12 amino acids. Germline CDR1 reads SGHTA; CDR2 reads FQGNSA. In nucleotides, the CDR3 is TGTGCCAGCAGCTCCGAGATGGATACGCAGTATTTT. Protein sequence: CASSSEMDTQYF.

This clone was picked up a small number of times. The V call is TRBV27, the J call TRBJ2-2, with TRBD2 identical over 11 bases. There are 16 residues in the CDR3. Trimming at V came to 3 bases and at J to 1 base, leaving 1 base not matched to a gene. Germline V lookup: CDR1 MNHEY, CDR2 SMNVEV (reference sequence). CDR3 coding DNA: TGTGCCAGCAGTTTGCTAGCGGGAGGGAACACCGGGGAGCTGTTTTTT. This codes for CASSLLAGGNTGELFF.

The chain carries TRBV28 and TRBJ1-1; tentatively, D is TRBD1 (6 bases). V lost 0 bases to trimming and J lost 1 base, with 9 bases between them. The germline V gene encodes CDR1 MDHEN and CDR2 SYDVKM. The CDR3 covers 15 residues. The DNA for the CDR3 is TGTGCCAGCAGTTTATGGGCGACAGGGAACACTGAAGCTTTCTTT. This codes for CASSLWATGNTEAFF. The variable domain in full, completed from reference TRBV28 and TRBJ1-1, reads DVKVTQSSRYLVKRTGEKVFLECVQDMDHENMFWYRQDPGLGLRLIYFSYDVKMKEKGDIPEGYSVSREKKERFSLILESASTNQTSMYLCASSLWATGNTEAFFGQGTRLTVV.

The V call is TRBV6-5, the J call TRBJ2-2, with D uncertain. V was shortened by 6 bases and J by 4 bases, with 9 bases between the two germline ends. This CDR3 has 13 amino acids. Germline V CDR1 and CDR2: MNHEY, SVGAGI. The CDR3 sequence is CASRARATGELFF. CDR3 coding DNA: TGTGCCAGCAGGGCAAGGGCCACCGGGGAGCTGTTTTTT.

The chain uses TRBV10-2 and TRBJ2-3; 8 nucleotides agree with TRBD2. The V gene's germline CDR1 is WSHSY and CDR2 SAAADI. The J segment lost 4 bases and the V segment lost 6 bases, leaving 12 bases of the junction unmatched. This CDR3 is 16 amino acids long. The CDR3 region has the DNA TGCGCCAGCAGGGGCCCAAGCGGGAGTCGAGCAGATACGCAGTATTTT. This translates into CASRGPSGSRADTQYF.

This chain uses TRBV6-5 with TRBJ2-7; D remains ambiguous. With 0 bases removed from V and 6 bases from J, the gap between germline ends came to 6 bases. Germline V lookup: CDR1 MNHEY, CDR2 SVGAGI. The CDR3 sequence is 12 residues long. The chain's CDR3 is CASSYSGGEQYV. CDR3 DNA sequence: TGTGCCAGCAGTTACTCGGGCGGCGAGCAGTACGTC.

V and J are TRBV7-6 and TRBJ2-5; D unresolved. Trimming took off 5 bases at V and 4 bases at J, with 8 bases between the two ends. This CDR3 contains 12 residues. Germline CDR1 SGHVS, CDR2 FNYEAQ. The CDR3 is CASSRFRETQYF. The CDR3 DNA follows: TGTGCCAGCAGCCGCTTCAGAGAGACCCAGTACTTC.

The V call is TRBV7-6, the J call TRBJ1-4, with 9 bases identical to TRBD1. The germline V gene has CDR1 SGHVS and CDR2 FNYEAQ. With V trimmed by 5 bases and J by 8 bases, 6 bases remained unmatched. The CDR3 runs 14 residues. The CDR3 sequence: CASSTGTGSEKLFF. CDR3 DNA sequence: TGTGCCAGCAGCACCGGGACAGGGAGCGAAAAACTGTTTTTT.

This clone occurred a few times. The V and J genes are TRBV15 and TRBJ1-4, with a tentative D call TRBD1 (5 bases). Germline V gene sequence: CDR1 LNHNV, CDR2 YYDKDF (reference sequence). The CDR3 runs 15 residues. The V end lost 4 bases, the J end lost 5 bases, and 14 bases lay between the germline ends. CDR3 in DNA: TGTGCCACCAGCAAAGAACAGGAATGGAATGAAAAACTGTTTTTT. This encodes CATSKEQEWNEKLFF.

The chain recombines TRBV6-1 with TRBJ1-6; D possibly corresponds to TRBD1 (5 bases). The germline V gene encodes CDR1 MNHNS and CDR2 SASEGT. Trimming pared 2 bases from V and 5 bases from J, leaving 13 bases between. CDR3 size: 16 residues. The CDR3 reads CASSERGGSHNSPLHF. The DNA of the CDR3 is TGTGCCAGCAGTGAAAGGGGAGGGAGTCATAATTCACCCCTCCACTTT.

This chain connects TRBV27 to TRBJ2-3, with TRBD2 matching over 8 bases. The CDR3 runs to 15 residues. Trimming took 3 bases from V and 3 from J; bases not matched to a gene: 5. Germline V CDR1 and CDR2: MNHEY, SMNVEV (reference sequence). CDR3 coding DNA: TGTGCCAGCAGTTTTGACGGGAGGGGGACAGATACGCAGTATTTT. The encoded protein is CASSFDGRGTDTQYF.

This clone was seen many times. The rearrangement links TRBV5-1 to TRBJ1-2; the D gene is possibly TRBD1 (5 bases). The germline V and J ends were trimmed by 7 bases and 2 bases, with 12 bases remaining between them. Germline lookup yields CDR1 SGHRS and CDR2 YFSETQ. The CDR3 runs 13 residues. CDR3 sequence reads: CASGRGRNYGYTF. The DNA for the CDR3 is TGCGCCAGCGGTAGGGGACGGAACTATGGCTACACCTTC.

V usage is TRBV27 and J usage is TRBJ2-7; TRBD2 might be the D (5 bases). The germline V and J ends were trimmed by 3 bases and 3 bases, with 9 bases remaining between them. Germline V gene lookup returns CDR1 MNHEY and CDR2 SMNVEV (reference sequence). The CDR3 consists of 13 residues. CDR3 coding DNA: TGTGCCAGCAGTTTGGGGAGAGACTACGAGCAGTACTTC. It encodes CASSLGRDYEQYF.

This clone was seen a handful of times. The chain couples TRBV27 to TRBJ2-1, with D perhaps TRBD2 (6 bases). The length of the CDR3 is 13 residues. Trimming took off 2 bases at V and 6 bases at J, with 8 bases between the two ends. CDR1 is MNHEY and CDR2 is SMNVEV in the germline V gene (reference sequence). The CDR3 bases are TGTGCCAGCAGTTTACTAGCGAGCAATGAGCAGTTCTTC. Protein sequence: CASSLLASNEQFF.

V is TRBV5-1 and J is TRBJ2-1; 7 bases agree with TRBD1. Germline values: CDR1 SGHRS, CDR2 YFSETQ. V lost 4 bases to trimming and J lost 1 base; unmatched junction nucleotides: 8. The CDR3 loop spans 16 amino acids. CDR3 DNA: TGCGCCAGCAGCCCAAGGGGGCGGTCTTCCTACAATGAGCAGTTCTTC. Translating gives CASSPRGRSSYNEQFF.

CDR3 sequence: CASSTRTQEKGYGYTF. Here the CDR3 DNA reads TGTGCCAGTAGTACTAGGACACAGGAAAAGGGCTATGGCTACACCTTC. The genes are TRBV19 and TRBJ1-2, with D possibly TRBD1 on 5 matching bases. Germline loops: CDR1 LNHDA, CDR2 SQIVND (reference sequence). The CDR3 is 16 amino acids. V was clipped by 4 bases and J by 4 bases, with 19 bases between them.

The chain is built from TRBV9 and TRBJ2-7, with a weak D call TRBD1 (6 bases). Germline values: CDR1 SGDLS, CDR2 YYNGEE. This CDR3 is 14 amino acids long. V gave up 0 bases and J gave up 3 bases, with 10 bases separating them. This chain's CDR3 is CASSVAGAGYEQYF. For the CDR3, the DNA is TGTGCCAGCAGCGTAGCAGGGGCGGGCTACGAGCAGTACTTC.

This clone was found once. As DNA, the CDR3 is TGTGCCAGCAGCTCTCAGGGGGTTAGGACCGGGGAGCTGTTTTTT. It codes for CASSSQGVRTGELFF. V is TRBV7-9 and J is TRBJ2-2; 7 bases agree with TRBD1. Germline V gene sequence: CDR1 SEHNR, CDR2 FQNEAQ (reference sequence). V lost 4 bases to trimming and J lost 5 bases; unmatched junction nucleotides: 7. CDR3 length equals 15 residues.

The chain employs TRBV19 and TRBJ1-4; a possible D gene is TRBD1 (5 bases). Germline V gene sequence: CDR1 LNHDA, CDR2 SQIVND (reference sequence). This CDR3 is built from 16 residues. V lost 7 bases to trimming and J lost 0 bases, with 15 bases between them. The chain's CDR3 is CASNQFRGATNEKLFF. The CDR3 bases are TGTGCCAGTAATCAATTCCGGGGGGCAACTAATGAAAAACTGTTTTTT. Drawing the rest from reference TRBV19 and TRBJ1-4, the complete variable domain is DGGITQSPKYLFRKEGQNVTLSCEQNLNHDAMYWYRQDPGQGLRLIYYSQIVNDFQKGDIAEGYSVSREKKESFPLTVTSAQKNPTAFYLCASNQFRGATNEKLFFGSGTQLSVL.

This rearrangement joins TRBV19 to TRBJ1-5; possibly TRBD1 for D (5 bases). This CDR3 is built from 16 residues. Trimming removed 6 bases from V and 0 bases from J, with 15 bases in between. The germline CDR1 and CDR2 sequences are LNHDA and SQIVND (reference sequence). The CDR3 nucleotides read TGTGCCAGTAGCAAGACAGTAGGGGTTAGCAATCAGCCCCAGCATTTT. Protein: CASSKTVGVSNQPQHF.

This clone was counted only a few times. The chain joins TRBV7-6 to TRBJ2-7, with no clear D. V was clipped by 4 bases and J by 3 bases, with 10 bases between them. CDR3 length: 13 amino acids. Germline assignment: CDR1 SGHVS and CDR2 FNYEAQ. DNA of the CDR3: TGTGCCAGCAGCTGGTCGGAGAGCTACGAGCAGTACTTC. This gives the protein CASSWSESYEQYF.